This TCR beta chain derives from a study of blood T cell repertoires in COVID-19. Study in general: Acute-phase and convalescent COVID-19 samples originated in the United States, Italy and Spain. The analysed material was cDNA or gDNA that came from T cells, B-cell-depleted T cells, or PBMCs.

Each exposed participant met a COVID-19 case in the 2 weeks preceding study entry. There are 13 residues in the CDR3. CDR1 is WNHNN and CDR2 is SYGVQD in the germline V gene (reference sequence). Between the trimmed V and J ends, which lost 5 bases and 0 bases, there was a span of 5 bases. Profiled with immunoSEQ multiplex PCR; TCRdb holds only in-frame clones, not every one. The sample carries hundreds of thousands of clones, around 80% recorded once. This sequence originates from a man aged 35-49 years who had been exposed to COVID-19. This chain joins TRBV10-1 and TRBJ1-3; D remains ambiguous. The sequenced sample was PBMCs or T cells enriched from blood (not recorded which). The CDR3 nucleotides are TGCGCCAGCAGTTGGAGCTCTGGAAACACCATATATTTT. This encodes CASSWSSGNTIYF.